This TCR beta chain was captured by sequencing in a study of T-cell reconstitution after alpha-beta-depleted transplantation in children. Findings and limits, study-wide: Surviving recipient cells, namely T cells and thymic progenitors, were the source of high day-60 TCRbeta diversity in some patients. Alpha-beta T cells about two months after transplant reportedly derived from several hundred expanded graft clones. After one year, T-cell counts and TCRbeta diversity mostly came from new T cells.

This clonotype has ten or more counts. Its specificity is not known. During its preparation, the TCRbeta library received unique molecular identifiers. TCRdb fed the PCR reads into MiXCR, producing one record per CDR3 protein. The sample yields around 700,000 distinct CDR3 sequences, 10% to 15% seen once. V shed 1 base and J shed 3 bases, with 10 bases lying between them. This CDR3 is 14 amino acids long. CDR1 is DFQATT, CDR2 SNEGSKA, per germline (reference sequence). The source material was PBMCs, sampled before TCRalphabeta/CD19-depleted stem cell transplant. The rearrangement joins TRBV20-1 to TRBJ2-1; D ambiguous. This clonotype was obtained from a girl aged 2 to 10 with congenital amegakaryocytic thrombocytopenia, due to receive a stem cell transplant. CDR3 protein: CSARGLVVYNEQFF. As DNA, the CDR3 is TGCAGTGCTAGAGGATTGGTGGTCTACAATGAGCAGTTCTTC.